This TCR beta chain comes out of a study of T cells in Graves' hyperthyroidism and ophthalmopathy. RNA transcripts provided the source from which TCR beta CDR3 regions were amplified. When the TCR CDR3 underwent first-round RT-PCR, the HTBI primer set was used. One entry per CDR3 protein, called by TCRdb with MiXCR from the multiplex PCR reads. Counted here are 250,000 to 300,000 distinct CDR3 sequences, about a sixth occurring once; the ten biggest clones make up about 50%. Of note for this clonotype: This may be a read error: a much more frequent sequence differs by one nucleotide.

CDR3 size: 12 residues. Germline-derived CDR1 and CDR2 are LNHDA and SQIVND (reference sequence). The chain carries TRBV19 and TRBJ1-1, with a weak D call TRBD1 (5 bases). The sequence came from a woman in her sixties with Graves' ophthalmopathy. Sequenced input: blood. The DNA of the CDR3 is TGTGCCAGTGGGGCATTTGTAACTGAAGCTTCCTTT. Translation: CASGAFVTEASF.